This is a list of T cell receptor beta chains from one sample in a study of Tregs in tolerant kidney transplant recipients. Some clones are missing from TCRdb's copy, which holds only in-frame ones; the method was immunoSEQ multiplex PCR. Counted here are about 110,000 clones, nearly 90% occurring once; the ten biggest clones make up around 0.35%. The sequences come from CD4+ T cells from blood, collected before the transplant. These receptor sequences come from a human donor who received a combined kidney and bone marrow transplant. Both conserved end residues are part of each CDR3. D genes are given only for firm matches. Not every row has a clone size; where given, it reads once, few, many or a size class.

j_gene: TRBJ2-7
len: 12
abundance: -
v_gene: TRBV27
d_gene: TRBD2
CDR3aa: CASSPRGGGQYF
CDR3nt: TGTGCCAGCAGTCCTCGTGGGGGGGGGCAGTACTTC

j_gene: TRBJ1-4
len: 15
abundance: -
v_gene: TRBV5-4
d_gene: TRBD1
CDR3aa: CASSSQGQGYEKLFF
CDR3nt: TGTGCCAGCAGCTCACAGGGACAGGGGTATGAAAAACTGTTTTTT

j_gene: TRBJ1-5
len: 15
abundance: -
v_gene: TRBV2
d_gene: TRBD1
CDR3aa: CASSAGGGGNQPQHF
CDR3nt: TGTGCCAGCAGTGCAGGGGGCGGGGGCAATCAGCCCCAGCATTTT

j_gene: TRBJ1-2
len: 13
abundance: -
v_gene: TRBV7-2
d_gene: -
CDR3aa: CASRSAGYYGYTF
CDR3nt: TGTGCCAGCAGATCTGCAGGGTACTATGGCTACACCTTC

j_gene: TRBJ2-1
len: 13
abundance: once
v_gene: TRBV7-6
d_gene: -
CDR3aa: CASSSSSVNEQFF
CDR3nt: TGTGCCAGCAGCTCATCTAGCGTTAATGAGCAGTTCTTC

j_gene: TRBJ2-7
len: 14
abundance: -
v_gene: TRBV5-1
d_gene: -
CDR3aa: CASSPRWEGDEQYF
CDR3nt: TGCGCCAGCAGCCCGCGGTGGGAAGGGGACGAGCAGTACTTC

j_gene: TRBJ2-7
len: 14
abundance: -
v_gene: TRBV6-6
d_gene: TRBD2
CDR3aa: CASNPSGIAYEQYF
CDR3nt: TGTGCCAGCAATCCCAGCGGGATTGCCTACGAGCAGTACTTC

j_gene: TRBJ2-7
len: 15
abundance: -
v_gene: TRBV6-1
d_gene: -
CDR3aa: CASSEGPLNSYEQYF
CDR3nt: TGTGCCAGCAGTGAAGGGCCGTTAAACTCCTACGAGCAGTACTTC

j_gene: TRBJ2-7
len: 12
abundance: few
v_gene: TRBV29-1
d_gene: TRBD1
CDR3aa: CSVLRQGDEQYF
CDR3nt: TGCAGCGTCCTACGACAGGGGGACGAGCAGTACTTC

j_gene: TRBJ2-1
len: 19
abundance: -
v_gene: TRBV28
d_gene: -
CDR3aa: CASTKSSPLTPLYYNEQFF
CDR3nt: TGTGCCAGCACCAAAAGTAGTCCACTCACGCCTCTTTACTACAATGAGCAGTTCTTC

j_gene: TRBJ1-6
len: 13
abundance: -
v_gene: TRBV4-1
d_gene: -
CDR3aa: CASSQGGNSPLHF
CDR3nt: TGCGCCAGCAGCCAGGGGGGGAACTCACCCCTCCACTTT

j_gene: TRBJ2-3
len: 15
abundance: -
v_gene: TRBV5-4
d_gene: TRBD1
CDR3aa: CASSLTDRGWDTQYF
CDR3nt: TGTGCCAGCAGCTTGACGGACAGGGGGTGGGATACGCAGTATTTT

j_gene: TRBJ2-1
len: 14
abundance: -
v_gene: TRBV7-9
d_gene: -
CDR3aa: CASSLGQSYNEQFF
CDR3nt: TGTGCCAGCAGCTTAGGACAGAGCTACAATGAGCAGTTCTTC

j_gene: TRBJ2-5
len: 15
abundance: -
v_gene: TRBV27
d_gene: TRBD2
CDR3aa: CASSLWGGIQETQYF
CDR3nt: TGTGCCAGCAGTTTATGGGGGGGGATACAAGAGACCCAGTACTTC

j_gene: TRBJ2-5
len: 14
abundance: -
v_gene: TRBV5-1
d_gene: -
CDR3aa: CASSLVGPQETQYF
CDR3nt: TGCGCCAGCAGCTTGGTTGGGCCCCAAGAGACCCAGTACTTC

j_gene: TRBJ1-4
len: 17
abundance: -
v_gene: TRBV2
d_gene: -
CDR3aa: CASSPRSRSATNEKLFF
CDR3nt: TGTGCCAGCAGTCCCCGGTCCAGGTCTGCAACTAATGAAAAACTGTTTTTT

j_gene: TRBJ2-3
len: 15
abundance: -
v_gene: TRBV4-1
d_gene: -
CDR3aa: CASSPRDTTKDTQYF
CDR3nt: TGCGCCAGCAGCCCTCGGGACACCACTAAAGATACGCAGTATTTT

j_gene: TRBJ2-3
len: 16
abundance: -
v_gene: TRBV7-2
d_gene: -
CDR3aa: CASTPLGIAGPDTQYF
CDR3nt: TGTGCCAGCACTCCACTAGGTATTGCGGGACCAGATACGCAGTATTTT

j_gene: TRBJ1-2
len: 15
abundance: -
v_gene: TRBV7-2
d_gene: -
CDR3aa: CASSSPDRPNYGYTF
CDR3nt: TGTGCCAGCAGCTCGCCGGACAGACCTAACTATGGCTACACCTTC

j_gene: TRBJ2-7
len: 12
abundance: once
v_gene: TRBV5-1
d_gene: -
CDR3aa: CASGTGRYEQYF
CDR3nt: TGCGCCAGCGGTACAGGGCGCTACGAGCAGTACTTC

j_gene: TRBJ1-2
len: 16
abundance: -
v_gene: TRBV9
d_gene: TRBD1
CDR3aa: CASSVATGTLNYGYTF
CDR3nt: TGTGCCAGCAGCGTAGCGACAGGGACTCTTAACTATGGCTACACCTTC

j_gene: TRBJ1-1
len: 16
abundance: -
v_gene: TRBV7-8
d_gene: TRBD1
CDR3aa: CASSNRQGASNTEAFF
CDR3nt: TGTGCCAGCAGCAACCGACAGGGGGCGTCGAACACTGAAGCTTTCTTT

j_gene: TRBJ1-1
len: 11
abundance: -
v_gene: TRBV29-1
d_gene: -
CDR3aa: CSVDRNTEAFF
CDR3nt: TGCAGCGTTGACAGGAACACTGAAGCTTTCTTT

j_gene: TRBJ1-2
len: 15
abundance: -
v_gene: TRBV9
d_gene: -
CDR3aa: CASSLGARDPYGYTF
CDR3nt: TGTGCCAGCAGCTTGGGGGCCAGGGACCCCTATGGCTACACCTTC

j_gene: TRBJ2-3
len: 13
abundance: once
v_gene: TRBV5-1
d_gene: -
CDR3aa: CASSPDNTDTQYF
CDR3nt: TGCGCCAGCAGTCCTGACAACACAGATACGCAGTATTTT

j_gene: TRBJ2-7
len: 18
abundance: -
v_gene: TRBV11-2
d_gene: -
CDR3aa: CASSFDTTSGPYSYEQYF
CDR3nt: TGTGCCAGCAGCTTCGATACGACCAGCGGCCCCTACTCCTACGAGCAGTACTTC